These T cell receptor beta chains were read from a single sample in a study of T cells in Graves' hyperthyroidism and ophthalmopathy. MiXCR was run by TCRdb on the multiplex PCR reads, yielding one entry per CDR3 protein. The sample holds 350,000 to 500,000 distinct CDR3 sequences, roughly an eighth seen once. Sequenced material: blood. The receptors were sampled from a woman aged 18-29 years with Graves' hyperthyroidism. The CDR3 runs from the conserved cysteine through the conserved F or W. The D gene is left open where the match is weak. Not every row has a clone size; where given, it reads once, few, many or a size class.

CDR3 DNA	CDR3 protein	D gene	V gene	CDR3 length	clone size	J gene
TGTGCCAGTAGTCCCCATCGTCCCGGGACAGGGAACTTCGATCCAGCACTAGTTACCGGGGAGCTGTTTTTT	CASSPHRPGTGNFDPALVTGELFF	TRBD1	TRBV19	24	NA	TRBJ2-2
TGTGCCAGCAGCCCATTTCTAGCGGGAGGGCCTTCCGACGAGCAGTACTTC	CASSPFLAGGPSDEQYF	TRBD2	TRBV7-6	17	few	TRBJ2-7
TGTGCCAGCAACCTCGGGGTCATGAACACTGAAGCTTTCTTT	CASNLGVMNTEAFF	NA	TRBV6-2/TRBV6-3	14	NA	TRBJ1-1
TGTGCCAGCAGCTCGGCAATACCGGGACAGGGGGTCTACGAGCAGTACTTC	CASSSAIPGQGVYEQYF	TRBD1	TRBV7-2	17	NA	TRBJ2-7
TGTGCCAGCAGTGAAAGGACAGGTGATACCGGGGAGCTGTTTTTT	CASSERTGDTGELFF	TRBD1	TRBV6-1	15	few	TRBJ2-2
TGTGCCTGGAGTGTACGTAGAGACAGGGCCCTTTCCTATGGCTACACCTTC	CAWSVRRDRALSYGYTF	TRBD1	TRBV30	17	few	TRBJ1-2
TGTGCCAGCAGTCCGGACCTCTTTGCCTACAATGAGCAGTTCTTC	CASSPDLFAYNEQFF	NA	TRBV2	15	many	TRBJ2-1
TGTGCCAGCAGCACCGCCCCCAGCACAGATACGCAGTATTTT	CASSTAPSTDTQYF	NA	TRBV11-2	14	many	TRBJ2-3
TGTGCCAGCAGCTCCGGGGGGGGCACCGGGGACACTCAGTACTTC	CASSSGGGTGDTQYF	TRBD2	TRBV3-1	15	NA	TRBJ2-4
TGTGCCAGCAGCCTACGTGCGGACAGCTCCTACAATGAGCAGTTCTTC	CASSLRADSSYNEQFF	NA	TRBV11-2	16	many	TRBJ2-1
TGCAGTGCTGGATACAGAGGTTCTAAAGATGAGCAGTTCTTC	CSAGYRGSKDEQFF	NA	TRBV20-1	14	NA	TRBJ2-1
TGTGCCAGCAGTGGTTGGCAGGCGAACACTGAAGCTTTCTTT	CASSGWQANTEAFF	NA	TRBV2	14	NA	TRBJ1-1
TGTGCCAGCAGCCCCCCTCCAGGAATGAACACTGAAGCTTTCTTT	CASSPPPGMNTEAFF	NA	TRBV12-3/TRBV12-4	15	many	TRBJ1-1
TGCAGTGCTAGAGCCGGGTCGGCAAATGAAAAACTGTTTTTT	CSARAGSANEKLFF	NA	TRBV20-1	14	many	TRBJ1-4
TGTGCCAGCAGTGAAGTGGAGACAGGGGAGTATGGCTACACCTTC	CASSEVETGEYGYTF	TRBD1	TRBV2	15	many	TRBJ1-2
TGTGCCAGCAGTTTGGGACCAAGGGAACAGGGCCGCTGGGGGGACAATTCACCCCTCCACTTT	CASSLGPREQGRWGDNSPLHF	NA	TRBV12-3/TRBV12-4	21	NA	TRBJ1-6
TGTGCCAGCAAACAAGGGCGGACAGTCAACACTGAAGCTTTCTTT	CASKQGRTVNTEAFF	NA	TRBV6-1	15	many	TRBJ1-1
TGCGCCAGCAGACCAGGGGGGATAGATTCCTACGAGCAGTACTTC	CASRPGGIDSYEQYF	NA	TRBV5-1	15	few	TRBJ2-7
TGTGCCAGCAGTTTAGTCGAGCAGTACTTC	CASSLVEQYF	NA	TRBV28	10	many	TRBJ2-7
TGTGCCAGCAACTCCCTCCCCGGGGAGCTGTTTTTT	CASNSLPGELFF	NA	TRBV28	12	few	TRBJ2-2
TGCAGTGCTAGAGTACTAGCGGGAGGGCCCACAGATACGCAGTATTTT	CSARVLAGGPTDTQYF	TRBD2	TRBV20-1	16	NA	TRBJ2-3
TGTGCCAGCAGCCCGTGGGGACGACGGCAGCCCCAGCATTTT	CASSPWGRRQPQHF	NA	TRBV6-2/TRBV6-3	14	many	TRBJ1-5
TGTGCCAGCAGTTTCGAGGGGACAGGGCGTGAAAAACTGTTTTTT	CASSFEGTGREKLFF	TRBD1	TRBV27	15	few	TRBJ1-4
TGTGCCAGCAGCCCCTCCGGGACTAGCGCATTCTCTGGGGCCAACGTCCTGACTTTC	CASSPSGTSAFSGANVLTF	TRBD2	TRBV13	19	many	TRBJ2-6
TGTGCCAGCAGCTCACTGCCCGGGAGGCTCACAGATACGCAGTATTTT	CASSSLPGRLTDTQYF	TRBD2	TRBV11-2	16	few	TRBJ2-3
TGTGCCAGCAGCCTCGGGCCCGACTACGAGCAGTACTTC	CASSLGPDYEQYF	NA	TRBV6-1	13	NA	TRBJ2-7
TGTGCCAGCAGAACTAGGGTATATGGCTACGCCTTC	CASRTRVYGYAF	NA	TRBV28	12	NA	TRBJ1-2